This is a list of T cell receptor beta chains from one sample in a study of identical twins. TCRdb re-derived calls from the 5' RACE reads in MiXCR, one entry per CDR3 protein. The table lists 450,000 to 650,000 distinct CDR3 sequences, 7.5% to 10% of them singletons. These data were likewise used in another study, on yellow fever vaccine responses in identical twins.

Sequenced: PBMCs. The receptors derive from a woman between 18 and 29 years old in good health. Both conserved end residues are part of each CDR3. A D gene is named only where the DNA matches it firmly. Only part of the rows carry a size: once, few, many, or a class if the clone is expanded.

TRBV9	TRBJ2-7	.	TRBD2	TGTGCCAGCAGCTCTCCGACTAGCGGGGGACCCTACGAGCAGTACTTC	CASSSPTSGGPYEQYF
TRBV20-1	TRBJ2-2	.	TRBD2	TGCTGTGCTAGGCTAGCGGGGGGGTACACCGGGGAGCTGTTTTTT	CCARLAGGYTGELFF
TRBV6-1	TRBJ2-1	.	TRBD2	TGTGCCAGCAGTACGACTAGCGGGGGGATGAATAAGCAGTTCTTC	CASSTTSGGMNKQFF
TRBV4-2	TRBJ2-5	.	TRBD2	TGTGCCAGCAGCCAGTTAACCGTGGCTAGCGGGCCTCAAGAGACCCAGTATTTC	CASSQLTVASGPQETQYF
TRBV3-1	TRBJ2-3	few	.	TGTGCCAGCAGCCATAGCACCGAAACCCTCACAGATACGCAGTATTTT	CASSHSTETLTDTQYF
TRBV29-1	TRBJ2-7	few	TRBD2	TGCAGCGTTCCACTAGCGGGAGGCGAGCAGTACTTC	CSVPLAGGEQYF
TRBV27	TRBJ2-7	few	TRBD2	TGTGCCAGCAGTTTCTCCCCTGGGACTAGCGGGAGCGGGACCCCTCGCGAGCAGTACTTC	CASSFSPGTSGSGTPREQYF
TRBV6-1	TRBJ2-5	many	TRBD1	TGTGCCAGCAGTCTTAGGACAGGGGAAGAGACCCAGTACTTC	CASSLRTGEETQYF
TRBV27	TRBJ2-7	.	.	TGTGCCAGCAGTTCCCTAGACTACGAGCAGTACTTC	CASSSLDYEQYF
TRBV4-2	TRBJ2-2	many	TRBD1	TGTGCCAGCAGCCATACATTGGACAGGGGGCGCACCGGGGAGCTGTTTTTT	CASSHTLDRGRTGELFF
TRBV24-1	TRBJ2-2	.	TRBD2	TGTGCCACCGGGGCTAGCGGGAGATATACCGGGGAGCTGTTTTTT	CATGASGRYTGELFF
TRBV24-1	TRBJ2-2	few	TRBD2	TGTGCCACCAGCACAGCGGGAGCGGCCACCGGGGAGCTGTTTTTT	CATSTAGAATGELFF
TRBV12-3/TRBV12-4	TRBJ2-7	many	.	TGTGCCAGCACCACGGGACGTTTCTCCTACGAGCAGTACTTC	CASTTGRFSYEQYF
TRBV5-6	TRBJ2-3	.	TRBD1	TGTGCCAGCAGCTACAGACAGGGTCAGAAGTATTTT	CASSYRQGQKYF
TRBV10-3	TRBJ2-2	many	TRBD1	TGTGCCATCAGCGACAGGGGGAACACCGGGGAGCTGTTTTTT	CAISDRGNTGELFF
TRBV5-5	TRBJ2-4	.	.	TGTGCCAGCAGCTCGGCATATAGTGCTAGCAACGTTCAGTACTTC	CASSSAYSASNVQYF
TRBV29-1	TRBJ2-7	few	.	TGCAGCGTAGCCGGGACCGCGACCTACGAGCAGTACTTC	CSVAGTATYEQYF
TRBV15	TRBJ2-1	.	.	TGTGCCACCAGCAGAGCCCGCTTGAGAAGCAATGAGCAGTTCTTC	CATSRARLRSNEQFF
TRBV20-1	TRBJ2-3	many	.	TGCAGTGCTAGAGATCTCACTAGAGGGAAGTATTTT	CSARDLTRGKYF
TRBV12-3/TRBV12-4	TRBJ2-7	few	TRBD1	TGTGCCAGCAGTCCGAGACAGGGGGCCGGGGAGCAGTACTTC	CASSPRQGAGEQYF
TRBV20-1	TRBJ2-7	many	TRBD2	TGCAGTGCGGCGGAGAGCGGGGGCCCCTACGAGCAGTACTTC	CSAAESGGPYEQYF
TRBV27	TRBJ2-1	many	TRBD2	TGTGCCAGCAGTACCCGACTAGCGGGGGTCGTCAATGAGCAGTTCTTC	CASSTRLAGVVNEQFF
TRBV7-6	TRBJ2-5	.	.	TGTGCCAGCAGCTTTGCCCCAGGGGCGGGCGGGGAGACCCAGTACTTC	CASSFAPGAGGETQYF
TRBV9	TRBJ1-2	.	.	TGTGCCAGCAGCGTAGATAAGAGTGGCTACACCTTC	CASSVDKSGYTF
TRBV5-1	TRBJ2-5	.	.	TGCGCCAGCAGCAATACGGTGGGGGGAGAGACCCAGTACTTC	CASSNTVGGETQYF
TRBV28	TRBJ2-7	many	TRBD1	TGTGCCAGCAACGGGGCAGGGGGCTACGAGCAGTACTTC	CASNGAGGYEQYF
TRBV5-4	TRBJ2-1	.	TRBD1	TGTGCCAGCAGCTTTACCGGGACAGGGCTCTACAATGAGCAGTTCTTC	CASSFTGTGLYNEQFF
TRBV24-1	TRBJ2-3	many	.	TGTGCCACCAGTGATCCTCCTACGGGTGATACGCAGTATTTT	CATSDPPTGDTQYF
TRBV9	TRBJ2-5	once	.	TGTGCCAGCAGCGCCGGACGCAAGGGGACACTGCAAGAGACCCAGTACTTC	CASSAGRKGTLQETQYF
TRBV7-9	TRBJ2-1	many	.	TGTGCCAGCAGCACAGAACTAGTTGGTAATGAGCAGTTCTTC	CASSTELVGNEQFF
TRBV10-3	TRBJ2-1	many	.	TGTGCCATCAGCACTGTGGAAGAGCAGTTCTTC	CAISTVEEQFF
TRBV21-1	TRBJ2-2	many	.	TGTGCCAGCAGCACAACCTTGGGGCTAGCGGAAGTAACAGTCGGGGAGCTGTTTTTT	CASSTTLGLAEVTVGELFF
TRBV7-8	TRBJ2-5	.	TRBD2	TGTGCCAGCAGTTATACCGGGACTAACAATTTGGAGACCCAGTACTTC	CASSYTGTNNLETQYF
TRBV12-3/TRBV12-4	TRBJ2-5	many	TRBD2	TGTGCCAGCAGTTTAGGGGGGGGGGGCCAAGAGACCCAGTACTTC	CASSLGGGGQETQYF
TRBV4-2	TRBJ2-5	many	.	TGTGCCAGCAGCCAACAACTAGGCACCCAAGAGACCCAGTACTTC	CASSQQLGTQETQYF
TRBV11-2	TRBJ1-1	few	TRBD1	TGTGCCAGCAGAGCCGGGACAGTTCACACTGAAGCTTTCTTT	CASRAGTVHTEAFF
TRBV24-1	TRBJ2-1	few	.	TGTGCCACCAGTGACGCCAGGACACTCCGAGGTAATGAGCAGTTCTTC	CATSDARTLRGNEQFF
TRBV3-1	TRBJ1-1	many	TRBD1	TGTGCCAGCAGCGCCCGGGACAGGGCCACTGAAGCTTTCTTT	CASSARDRATEAFF
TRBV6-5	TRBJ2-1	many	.	TGTGCCAGCAGTTACAGCGGGTACAATGAGCAGTTCTTC	CASSYSGYNEQFF